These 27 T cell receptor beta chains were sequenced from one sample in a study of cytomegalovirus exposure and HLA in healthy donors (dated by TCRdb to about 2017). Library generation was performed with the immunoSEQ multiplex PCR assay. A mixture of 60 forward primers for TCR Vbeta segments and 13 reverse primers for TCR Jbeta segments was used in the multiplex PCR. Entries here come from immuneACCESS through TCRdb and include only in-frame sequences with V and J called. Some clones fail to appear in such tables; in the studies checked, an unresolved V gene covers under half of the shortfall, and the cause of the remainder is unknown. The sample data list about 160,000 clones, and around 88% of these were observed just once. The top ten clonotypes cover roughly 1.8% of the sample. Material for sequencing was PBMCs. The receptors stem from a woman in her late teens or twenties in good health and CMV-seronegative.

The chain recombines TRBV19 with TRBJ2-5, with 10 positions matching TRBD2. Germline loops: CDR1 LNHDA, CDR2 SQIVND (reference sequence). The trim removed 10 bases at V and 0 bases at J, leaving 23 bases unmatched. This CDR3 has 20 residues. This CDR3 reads CATRKGGAGGLLQYQETQYF. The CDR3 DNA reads TGTGCCACTCGAAAAGGGGGAGCGGGAGGGCTATTACAGTACCAAGAGACCCAGTACTTC.

The chain's CDR3 is CAWSVLTGEAGELFF. The CDR3 DNA reads as TGTGCCTGGAGTGTACTGACAGGGGAGGCCGGGGAGCTGTTTTTT. V gene TRBV30 combines with J gene TRBJ2-2; 8 bases fit TRBD1. Looked up from germline, CDR1 is GTSNPN and CDR2 is SVGIG (reference sequence). Trimming removed 0 bases from V and 6 bases from J; junction bases left unmatched: 6. This CDR3 has 15 amino acids.

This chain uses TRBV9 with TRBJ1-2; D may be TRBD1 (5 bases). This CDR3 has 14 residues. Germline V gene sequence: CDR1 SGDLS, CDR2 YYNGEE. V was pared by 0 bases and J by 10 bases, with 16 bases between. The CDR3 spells CASSVVRGSRDYTF. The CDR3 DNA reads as TGTGCCAGCAGCGTAGTACGGGGGAGCAGGGACTACACCTTC.

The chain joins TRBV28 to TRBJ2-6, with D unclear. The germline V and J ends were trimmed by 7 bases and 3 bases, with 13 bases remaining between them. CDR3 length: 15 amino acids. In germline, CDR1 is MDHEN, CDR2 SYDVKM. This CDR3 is CASTQQVGGANVLTF. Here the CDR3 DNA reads TGTGCCAGCACCCAGCAGGTCGGTGGGGCCAACGTCCTGACTTTC. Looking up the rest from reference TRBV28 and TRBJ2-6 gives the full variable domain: DVKVTQSSRYLVKRTGEKVFLECVQDMDHENMFWYRQDPGLGLRLIYFSYDVKMKEKGDIPEGYSVSREKKERFSLILESASTNQTSMYLCASTQQVGGANVLTFGAGSRLTVL.

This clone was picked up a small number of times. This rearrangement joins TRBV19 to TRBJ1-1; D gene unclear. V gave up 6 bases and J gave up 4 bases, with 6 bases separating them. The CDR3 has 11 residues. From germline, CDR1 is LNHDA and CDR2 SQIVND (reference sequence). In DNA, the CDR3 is TGTGCCAGTAGCCGGGGCACTGAAGCTTTCTTT. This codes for CASSRGTEAFF.

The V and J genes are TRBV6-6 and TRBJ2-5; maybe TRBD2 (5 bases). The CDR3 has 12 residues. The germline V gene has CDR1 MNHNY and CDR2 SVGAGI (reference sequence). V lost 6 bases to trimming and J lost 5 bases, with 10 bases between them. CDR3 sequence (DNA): TGTGCCAGCAGGGACCCGGGGGAGACCCAGTACTTC. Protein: CASRDPGETQYF.

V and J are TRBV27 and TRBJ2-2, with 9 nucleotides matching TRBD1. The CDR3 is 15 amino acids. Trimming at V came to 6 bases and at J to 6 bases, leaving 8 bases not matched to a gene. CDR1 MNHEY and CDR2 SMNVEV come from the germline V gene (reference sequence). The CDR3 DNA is TGTGCCAGCAGCCGGGACAGGGAAGTATCCGGGGAGCTGTTTTTT. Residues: CASSRDREVSGELFF.

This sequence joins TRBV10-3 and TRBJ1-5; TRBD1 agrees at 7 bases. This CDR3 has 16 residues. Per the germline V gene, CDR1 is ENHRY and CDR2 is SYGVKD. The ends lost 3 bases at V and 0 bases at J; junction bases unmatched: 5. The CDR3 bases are TGTGCCATCAGTGATCAGGGGGGAAATAGCAATCAGCCCCAGCATTTT. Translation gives CAISDQGGNSNQPQHF.

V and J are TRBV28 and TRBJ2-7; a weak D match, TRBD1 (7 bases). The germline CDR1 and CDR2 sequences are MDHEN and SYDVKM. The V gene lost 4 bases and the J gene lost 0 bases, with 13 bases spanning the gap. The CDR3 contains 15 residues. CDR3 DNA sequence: TGTGCCAGCAGTTGGCGGGGACAGACCTCCTACGAGCAGTACTTC. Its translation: CASSWRGQTSYEQYF.

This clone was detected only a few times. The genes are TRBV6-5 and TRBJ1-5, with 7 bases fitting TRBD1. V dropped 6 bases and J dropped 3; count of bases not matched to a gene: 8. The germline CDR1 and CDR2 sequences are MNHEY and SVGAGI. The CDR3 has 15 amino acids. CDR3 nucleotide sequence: TGTGCCAGCAGCGAACAGGGACAGAACAATCAGCCCCAGCATTTT. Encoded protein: CASSEQGQNNQPQHF.

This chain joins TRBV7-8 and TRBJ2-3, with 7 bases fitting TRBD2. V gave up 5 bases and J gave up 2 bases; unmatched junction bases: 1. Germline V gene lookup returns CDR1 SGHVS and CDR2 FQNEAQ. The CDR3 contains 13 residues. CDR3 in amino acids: CASSGGVTDTQYF. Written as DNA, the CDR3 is TGTGCCAGCAGCGGGGGGGTCACAGATACGCAGTATTTT.

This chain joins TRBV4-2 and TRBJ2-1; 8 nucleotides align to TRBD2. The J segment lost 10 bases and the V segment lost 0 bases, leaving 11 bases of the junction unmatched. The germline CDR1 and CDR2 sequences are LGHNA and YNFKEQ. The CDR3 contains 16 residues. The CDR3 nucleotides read TGTGCCAGCAGCCAAGAGGGGCTAGCGGGCCATAGAGAGCAGTTCTTC. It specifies CASSQEGLAGHREQFF.

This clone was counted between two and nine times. The CDR3 here is CASSPGTSGGFQETQYF. The CDR3 nucleotides are TGTGCCAGCAGCCCCGGGACTAGCGGGGGGTTCCAAGAGACCCAGTACTTC. The chain couples TRBV7-2 to TRBJ2-5, with TRBD2 identical over 15 bases. This CDR3 spans 17 amino acids. Germline values: CDR1 SGHTA, CDR2 FQGNSA. V trimming: 5 bases; J trimming: 1 base; junction bases outside the gene matches: 5. Together with reference TRBV7-2 and TRBJ2-5, the CDR3 gives the full variable domain: GAGVSQSPSNKVTEKGKDVELRCDPISGHTALYWYRQSLGQGLEFLIYFQGNSAPDKSGLPSDRFSAERTGGSVSTLTIQRTQQEDSAVYLCASSPGTSGGFQETQYFGPGTRLLVL.

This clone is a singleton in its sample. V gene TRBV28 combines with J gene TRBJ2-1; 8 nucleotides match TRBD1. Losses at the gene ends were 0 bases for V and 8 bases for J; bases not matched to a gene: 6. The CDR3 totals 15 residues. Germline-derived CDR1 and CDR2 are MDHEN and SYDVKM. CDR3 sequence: CASSLWNSRGHEQFF. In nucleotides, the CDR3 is TGTGCCAGCAGTTTATGGAACTCCAGGGGGCATGAGCAGTTCTTC.

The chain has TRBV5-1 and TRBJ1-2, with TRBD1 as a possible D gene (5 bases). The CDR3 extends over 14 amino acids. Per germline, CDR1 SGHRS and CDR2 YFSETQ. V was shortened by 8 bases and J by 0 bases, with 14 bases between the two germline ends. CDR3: CASSWGDANYGYTF. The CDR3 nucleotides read TGCGCCAGTTCATGGGGGGACGCTAACTATGGCTACACCTTC.

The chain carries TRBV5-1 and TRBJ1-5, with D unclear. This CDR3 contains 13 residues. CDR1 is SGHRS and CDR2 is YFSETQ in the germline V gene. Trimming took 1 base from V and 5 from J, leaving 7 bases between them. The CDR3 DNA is TGCGCCAGCAGCTTGTCGGTGGATCAGCCCCAGCATTTT. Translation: CASSLSVDQPQHF.

The CDR3 is CASSEERQETQYF. Here the CDR3 DNA reads TGTGCCAGCAGTGAAGAACGGCAAGAGACCCAGTACTTC. The genes are TRBV6-1 and TRBJ2-5; D is unresolved. This CDR3 has 13 amino acids. Germline CDR1 is MNHNS and CDR2 is SASEGT. Trimming took off 1 base at V and 2 bases at J, with 5 bases between the two ends.

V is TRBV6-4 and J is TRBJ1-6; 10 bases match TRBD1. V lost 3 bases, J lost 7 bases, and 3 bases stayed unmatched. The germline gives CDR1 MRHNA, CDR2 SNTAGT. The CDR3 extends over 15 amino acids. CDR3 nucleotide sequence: TGTGCCAGCAGTGAAAGGACAGGGGGGAATTCACCCCTCCACTTT. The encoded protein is CASSERTGGNSPLHF.

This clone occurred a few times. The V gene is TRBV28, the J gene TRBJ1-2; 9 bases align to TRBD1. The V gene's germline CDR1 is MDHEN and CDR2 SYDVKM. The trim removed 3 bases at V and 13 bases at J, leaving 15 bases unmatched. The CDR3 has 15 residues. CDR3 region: CASSLDRDRASCCTF. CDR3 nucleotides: TGTGCCAGCAGTTTGGACCGGGACAGGGCCTCGTGTTGCACCTTC.

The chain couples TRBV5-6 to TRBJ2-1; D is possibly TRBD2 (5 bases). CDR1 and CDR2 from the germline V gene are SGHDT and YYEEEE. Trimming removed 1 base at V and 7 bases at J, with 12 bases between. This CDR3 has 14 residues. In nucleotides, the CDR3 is TGTGCCAGCAGCTTGTGGGAGAAAGTAAATGAGCAGTTCTTC. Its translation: CASSLWEKVNEQFF.

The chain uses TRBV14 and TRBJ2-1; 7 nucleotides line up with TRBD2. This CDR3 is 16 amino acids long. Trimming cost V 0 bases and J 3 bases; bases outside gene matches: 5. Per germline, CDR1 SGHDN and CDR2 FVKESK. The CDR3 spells CASSQDMGLYYNEQFF. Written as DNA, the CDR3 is TGTGCCAGCAGCCAAGATATGGGACTATACTACAATGAGCAGTTCTTC.

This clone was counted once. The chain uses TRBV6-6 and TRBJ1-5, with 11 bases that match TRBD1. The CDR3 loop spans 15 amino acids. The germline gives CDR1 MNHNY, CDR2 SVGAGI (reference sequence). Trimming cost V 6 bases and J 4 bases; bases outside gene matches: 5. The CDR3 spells CASSFGQGANQPQHF. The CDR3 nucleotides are TGTGCCAGCAGCTTCGGACAGGGGGCGAATCAGCCCCAGCATTTT.

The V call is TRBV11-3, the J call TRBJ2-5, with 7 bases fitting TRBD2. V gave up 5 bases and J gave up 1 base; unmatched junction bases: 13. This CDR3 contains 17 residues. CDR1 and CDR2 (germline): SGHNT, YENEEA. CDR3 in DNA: TGTGCCAGCAGCCCCCGATCGGAAGCGGGGAGCCAAGAGACCCAGTACTTC. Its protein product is CASSPRSEAGSQETQYF.

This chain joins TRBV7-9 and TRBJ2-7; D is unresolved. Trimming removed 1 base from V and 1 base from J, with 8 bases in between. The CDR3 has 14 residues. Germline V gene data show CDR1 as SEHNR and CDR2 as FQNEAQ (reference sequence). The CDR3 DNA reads TGTGCCAGCAGCTTAGGTGCGCGGTCCTACGAGCAGTACTTC. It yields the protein CASSLGARSYEQYF.

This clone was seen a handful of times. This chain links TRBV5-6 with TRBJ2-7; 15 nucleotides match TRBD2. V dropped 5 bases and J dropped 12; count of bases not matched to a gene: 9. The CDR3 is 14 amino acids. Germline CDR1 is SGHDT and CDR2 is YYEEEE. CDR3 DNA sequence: TGTGCCAGCAGGGGACTAGCGGGAGGACTCGAGACGTACTTC. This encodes CASRGLAGGLETYF. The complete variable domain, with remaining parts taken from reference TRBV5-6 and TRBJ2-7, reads DAGVTQSPTHLIKTRGQQVTLRCSPKSGHDTVSWYQQALGQGPQFIFQYYEEEERQRGNFPDRFSGHQFPNYSSELNVNALLLGDSALYLCASRGLAGGLETYFGPGTRLTVT.

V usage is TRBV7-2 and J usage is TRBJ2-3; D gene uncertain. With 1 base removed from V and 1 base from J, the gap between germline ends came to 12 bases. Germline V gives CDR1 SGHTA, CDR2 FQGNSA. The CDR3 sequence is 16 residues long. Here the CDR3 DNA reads TGTGCCAGCAGCTTAGGAGCGTTAGGTGGCACAGATACGCAGTATTTT. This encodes CASSLGALGGTDTQYF.

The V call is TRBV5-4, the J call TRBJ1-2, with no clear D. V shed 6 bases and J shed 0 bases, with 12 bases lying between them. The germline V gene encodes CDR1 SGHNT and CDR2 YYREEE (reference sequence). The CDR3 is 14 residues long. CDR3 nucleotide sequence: TGTGCCAGCACCGAGGCCGAAGCTAACTATGGCTACACCTTC. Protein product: CASTEAEANYGYTF.